This TCR beta chain was found in a study of cytotoxic CD8 clonotypes in ibrutinib-treated CLL (dated by TCRdb to about 2021). About the investigation overall: The cohort had about a dozen relapsed/refractory and 15 treatment-naive patients; 17 were IGHV unmutated. Partial responses were observed in about 25 patients and complete responses in 2; after a median follow-up of around 68 months, remission was maintained in some 14 patients and progression was observed in approximately 12. Cryopreserved peripheral blood mononuclear cells were obtained prior to treatment, at the time of response, and at either disease progression or sustained remission. On average, each sample had some 260,000 productive templates and tens of thousands of productive rearrangements. Longitudinal samples were available for about 30% of the roughly 90 trial participants. The response samples were drawn at a median of approximately twelve months into treatment, with a range of about 6 to 36 months.

This clone showed up just a few times. Its antigen remains unidentified. Base-call qualities are not available, and no considerably larger clone is one nucleotide away. For TCR beta library preparation, approximately 2 micrograms of genomic DNA was extracted from cryopreserved PBMCs. Longitudinal blood samples from CLL patients on ibrutinib monotherapy underwent high-throughput TCR beta sequencing. The patients took part in an open-label, single-center phase 2 trial of ibrutinib monotherapy. Each clonotype received, on average, 10x coverage in deep resolution sequencing performed on a MiSeq, where the target depth lay between 1 in 1 million and 1 in 200,000 T cells. TCR beta libraries were generated with the immunoSEQ hsTCRB Kit. The authors processed their data as follows. The data were analyzed with ImmunoSEQ Analyzer and ImmunoSEQ Data Assistant, and V, D and J gene assignments followed IMGT definitions. Clonality was computed as one minus normalized Shannon entropy of productive rearrangement frequencies, ranging from 0 to 1. Only overrepresented clonotypes making up at least 0.05% of the repertoire of each patient were included in the public clonotype analysis. Some 13 repertoires from age-matched healthy donors, obtained from immuneACCESS, served as clonality controls. In TCRdb, the immuneACCESS table is reduced to in-frame sequences with V and J assigned. These tables do not hold every clone; where another copy was compared, an unresolved V gene accounts for under half, and the others remain unexplained. The V and J calls and clone size were taken over from that table, and D and trimming were inferred from the DNA. This sample has 15,000 to 20,000 clones in its table, and about 81% of those were observed once. Approximately 17% of the sample is taken by the ten largest.

What the study reported, not specific to this receptor: Sampling times were not matched between sustained-remission and progressing patients, and lymph node repertoires were not studied. An increase in clonality was observed at ibrutinib response, with clonality remaining stable during sustained remission and falling back toward baseline at progression. Public clonotypes were rare and either shrank or stayed stable during treatment, and the rise in clonality at ibrutinib response reflected expansion of private clonotypes. Baseline clonality exceeded that of age-matched healthy donors and correlated strongly with circulating CD8+ T-cell counts.

V is pared back by 6 bases and J by 5 bases, with 11 bases lying between the germline termini. Reading from cysteine to phenylalanine, the CDR3 counts 12 amino acids. Kept here is only the CDR3 DNA, which spans 36 bases and is read in frame from base 1. The germline V gene encodes CDR1 SEHNR and CDR2 FQNEAQ (reference sequence). The V and J segments used are TRBV7-9 and TRBJ2-7; a tentative D match to TRBD2 spans 5 bases. Here the sequenced sample was PBMCs, taken before ibrutinib treatment. The receptor comes from a human donor with chronic lymphocytic leukemia. Here is the DNA: TGTGCCAGCAGTTTTCCCGGGAACGAGCAGTACTTC. Its amino acids are CASSFPGNEQYF. The CDR3, completed at both ends by the reference TRBV7-9 and TRBJ2-7 genes, gives the full variable domain DTGVSQNPRHKITKRGQNVTFRCDPISEHNRLYWYRQTLGQGPEFLTYFQNEAQLEKSRLLSDRFSAERPKGSFSTLEIQRTEQGDSAMYLCASSFPGNEQYFGPGTRLTVT.